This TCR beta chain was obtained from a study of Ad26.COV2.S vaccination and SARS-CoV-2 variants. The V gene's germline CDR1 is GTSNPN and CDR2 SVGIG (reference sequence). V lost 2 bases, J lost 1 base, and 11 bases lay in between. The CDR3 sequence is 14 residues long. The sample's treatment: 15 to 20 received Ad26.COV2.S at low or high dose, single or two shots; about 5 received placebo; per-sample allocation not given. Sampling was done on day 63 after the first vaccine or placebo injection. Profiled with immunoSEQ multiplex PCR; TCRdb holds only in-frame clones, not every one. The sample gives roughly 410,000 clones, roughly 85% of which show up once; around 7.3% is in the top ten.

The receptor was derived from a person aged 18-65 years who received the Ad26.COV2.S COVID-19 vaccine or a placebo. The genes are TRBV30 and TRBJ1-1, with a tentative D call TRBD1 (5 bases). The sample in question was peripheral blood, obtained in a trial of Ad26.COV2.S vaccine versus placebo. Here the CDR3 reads CAWSRRTTNTEAFF. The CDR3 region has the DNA TGTGCCTGGAGTAGAAGGACAACGAACACTGAAGCTTTCTTT.